The entry below gives a single T cell receptor beta chain sequence along with its context. These data originate in a study of blood T cell repertoires in COVID-19. Study at large: Both acute and convalescent COVID-19 samples were obtained from the United States, Italy and Spain. Sample material is recorded as cDNA or gDNA derived from T cells, B-cell-depleted T cells, or PBMCs.

The authors' processing: Amplifying reference gene primers gave estimates of nucleated cell counts. Profiled with immunoSEQ multiplex PCR; TCRdb holds only in-frame clones, not every one. That table supplies the V and J calls and clone size; D and trimming were determined from the DNA. Here the sample spans approximately 220,000 clones, 80% to 90% being singletons. Trimming removed 6 bases from V and 4 bases from J; junction bases left unmatched: 6. The CDR3 totals 15 residues. CDR1 is MNHEY, CDR2 SVGAGI, per germline. The J gene is TRBJ1-5, the V gene TRBV6-5; 10 bases match TRBD1. The sample was peripheral blood. This clonotype originated in a woman between 65 and 79 years old with acute or convalescent COVID-19. Here the CDR3 reads CASSPGTGVNQPQHF. The CDR3 region has the DNA TGTGCCAGCAGCCCCGGGACAGGGGTTAATCAGCCCCAGCATTTT.